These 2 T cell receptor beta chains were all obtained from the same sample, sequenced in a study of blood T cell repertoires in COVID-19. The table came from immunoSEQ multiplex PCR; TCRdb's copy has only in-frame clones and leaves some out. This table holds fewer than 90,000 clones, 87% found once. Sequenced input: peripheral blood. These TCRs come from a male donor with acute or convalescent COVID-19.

CDR3 loop: CASSLGWGTGSNEQFF. CDR3 bases: TGTGCCAGCAGCTTAGGGTGGGGGACAGGATCTAATGAGCAGTTCTTC. The chain recombines TRBV7-2 with TRBJ2-1; 8 bases agree with TRBD1. The CDR3 spans 16 residues. The ends lost 1 base at V and 7 bases at J; junction bases unmatched: 9. Germline assignment: CDR1 SGHTA and CDR2 FQGNSA.

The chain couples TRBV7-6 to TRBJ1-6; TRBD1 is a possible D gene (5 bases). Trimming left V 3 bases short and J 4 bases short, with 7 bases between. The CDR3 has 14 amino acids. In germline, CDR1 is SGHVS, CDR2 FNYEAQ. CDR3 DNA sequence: TGTGCCAGCAGCTTGGGGGGGTATAATTCACCCCTCCACTTT. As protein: CASSLGGYNSPLHF.